Listed below are T cell receptor beta chains from one sample, sequenced in a study of shared clonotypes between healthy human individuals. Method: immunoSEQ multiplex PCR; TCRdb's copy keeps in-frame clones and lacks some. The sample carries around 720,000 clones, roughly 73% recorded once. The sample was memory CD4+ T cells sorted from blood. The origin of the receptors is a woman younger than 45 in good health. Each CDR3 is given without its conserved first and last residue. The size entry is marked missing in some rows and otherwise reads once, few, many or a size class.

CDR3 | V | size | J
ASSDPAGVGYT | TRBV10-2 | many | TRBJ1-2
ASSYIPQGYTDTQY | TRBV6-6 | . | TRBJ2-3
ASSLFYSLKNTEAF | TRBV7-9 | . | TRBJ1-1
ASRSQGWTEAF | TRBV28 | . | TRBJ1-1
ASSQDGTYEQY | TRBV5-1 | . | TRBJ2-7
ASSGGSGSLINEQF | TRBV7-2 | . | TRBJ2-1
ASSSAGGNEETQY | TRBV28 | . | TRBJ2-5
ASSLYSTSGSRGTQY | TRBV11-2 | . | TRBJ2-5
ASSGSTGKQY | TRBV9 | . | TRBJ2-7
ASSGVDRNQPQH | TRBV2 | few | TRBJ1-5
ASSEARASSTDTQY | TRBV2 | . | TRBJ2-3
ASSDLGTPDTQY | TRBV6-4 | . | TRBJ2-3
ASSDPTAYSNQPQH | TRBV28 | . | TRBJ1-5
ASRLGQGSTYEQY | TRBV7-2 | . | TRBJ2-7
ATARGRGYGYT | TRBV9 | . | TRBJ1-2
ASSDPRSSGSEETQY | TRBV25-1 | . | TRBJ2-5
ASSSSGTPAAYEQY | TRBV6-5 | . | TRBJ2-7
ASSNLGEDEAF | TRBV5-4 | . | TRBJ1-1